These T cell receptor beta chains were read from a single sample in a study of cytomegalovirus exposure and HLA in healthy donors. Using immunoSEQ multiplex PCR, the repertoire was profiled, and TCRdb retains in-frame clones only, with some absent. The sample lists some 69,000 clones; roughly 96% were seen once. The material sequenced was PBMCs. The receptors were sampled from a man younger than 30 in good health and CMV-seronegative. The CDR3 runs from the conserved cysteine through the conserved F or W. A D gene is named only where the DNA matches it firmly. Clone sizes are given selectively: once, few, many, or a class where the clone is expanded.

DNA,CDR3,length,V,size,D,J
TGTGCCAGCAGTGAAGATCTGGGCCAGCCCCAGCATTTT,CASSEDLGQPQHF,13,TRBV6-1,.,.,TRBJ1-5
TGTGCCAGCAGCAGCCGGGACACCTCCTACAATGAGCAGTTCTTC,CASSSRDTSYNEQFF,15,TRBV9,.,.,TRBJ2-1
TGTGCCAGCAGCTTCGAGATGGCAGATACGCAGTATTTT,CASSFEMADTQYF,13,TRBV7-3,few,.,TRBJ2-3
TGTGCCAGCAGCCAAGCTAGGGCGGGAGGAAACACCATATATTTT,CASSQARAGGNTIYF,15,TRBV4-2,.,.,TRBJ1-3
TGTGCCAGTAGTCGACAGGGAGGCTACGAGCAGTACTTC,CASSRQGGYEQYF,13,TRBV19,.,.,TRBJ2-7
TGTGCCAGCAGTCCCGGGTACGAGCAGTACTTC,CASSPGYEQYF,11,TRBV2,.,.,TRBJ2-7
TGTGCCAGCAGGACTAGCGGGAACACCGGGGAGCTGTTTTTT,CASRTSGNTGELFF,14,TRBV27,.,TRBD2,TRBJ2-2
TGTGCCAGCTCACCACCGGTGAAAGGGGGCCTCTACGAGCAGTACTTC,CASSPPVKGGLYEQYF,16,TRBV18,.,TRBD1,TRBJ2-7
TGTGCCAGCAGCCAAGGGGACAGGGTCTTGTCTGGGGCCAACGTCCTGACTTTC,CASSQGDRVLSGANVLTF,18,TRBV11-3,once,TRBD1,TRBJ2-6
TGTGCCAGCAGTTACTCGTTGGACAGTCAGCCCCAGCATTTT,CASSYSLDSQPQHF,14,TRBV6-5,.,.,TRBJ1-5
TGTGCCAGCAGCCAAGAGGTAACTTACGTCCCAGATACGCAGTATTTT,CASSQEVTYVPDTQYF,16,TRBV4-2,.,.,TRBJ2-3
TGCAGCGTTGGAAGGGGTGGGGAAAAACTGTTTTTT,CSVGRGGEKLFF,12,TRBV29-1,few,.,TRBJ1-4
TGCGCCAGCACCCGCGGGGGAGCGAACACTGAAGCTTTCTTT,CASTRGGANTEAFF,14,TRBV4-1,.,.,TRBJ1-1
TGTGCCAGCAGCTTAGAGGGAGGCAATCAGCCCCAGCATTTT,CASSLEGGNQPQHF,14,TRBV11-2,.,.,TRBJ1-5
TGTGCCAGCAGTTACTCAGGAGGGCCGGGCAATGAGCAGTTCTTC,CASSYSGGPGNEQFF,15,TRBV6-5,.,.,TRBJ2-1
TGTGCCTGGAGTTTCCAACAGGGGAGCTCCTACGAGCAGTACTTC,CAWSFQQGSSYEQYF,15,TRBV30,once,TRBD1,TRBJ2-7
TGTGCCAGCAGTACCGGACAGGGCTATGGCTACACCTTC,CASSTGQGYGYTF,13,TRBV28,.,TRBD1,TRBJ1-2